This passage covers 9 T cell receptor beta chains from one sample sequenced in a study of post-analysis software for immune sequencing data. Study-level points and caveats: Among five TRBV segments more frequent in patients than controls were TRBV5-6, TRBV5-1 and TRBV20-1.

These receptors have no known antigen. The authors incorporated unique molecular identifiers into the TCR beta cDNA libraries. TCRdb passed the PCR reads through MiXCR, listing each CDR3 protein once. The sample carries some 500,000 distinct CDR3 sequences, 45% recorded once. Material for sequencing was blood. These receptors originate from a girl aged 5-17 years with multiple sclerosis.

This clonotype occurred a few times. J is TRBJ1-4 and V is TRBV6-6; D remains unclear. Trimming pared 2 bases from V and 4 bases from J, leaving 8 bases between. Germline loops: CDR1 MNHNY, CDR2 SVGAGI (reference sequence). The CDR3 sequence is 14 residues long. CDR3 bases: TGTGCCAGCAGTTACCGGCTGTTTAATGAAAAACTGTTTTTT. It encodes CASSYRLFNEKLFF.

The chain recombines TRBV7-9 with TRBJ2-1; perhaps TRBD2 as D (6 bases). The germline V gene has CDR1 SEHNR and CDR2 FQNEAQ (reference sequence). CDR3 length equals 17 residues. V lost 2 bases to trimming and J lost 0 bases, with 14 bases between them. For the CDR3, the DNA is TGTGCCAGCAGCTTATGGGCGGCGGGAAGCTCCTACAATGAGCAGTTCTTC. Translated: CASSLWAAGSSYNEQFF. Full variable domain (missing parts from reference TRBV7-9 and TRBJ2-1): DTGVSQNPRHKITKRGQNVTFRCDPISEHNRLYWYRQTLGQGPEFLTYFQNEAQLEKSRLLSDRFSAERPKGSFSTLEIQRTEQGDSAMYLCASSLWAAGSSYNEQFFGPGTRLTVL.

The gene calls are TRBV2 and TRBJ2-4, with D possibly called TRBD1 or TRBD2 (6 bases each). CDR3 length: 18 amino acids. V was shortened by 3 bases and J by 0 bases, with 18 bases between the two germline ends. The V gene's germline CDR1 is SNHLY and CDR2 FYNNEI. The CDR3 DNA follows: TGTGCCAGCAGTGAGGACAGTCGAGAAGCGGGAGCCAAAAACATTCAGTACTTC. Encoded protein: CASSEDSREAGAKNIQYF.

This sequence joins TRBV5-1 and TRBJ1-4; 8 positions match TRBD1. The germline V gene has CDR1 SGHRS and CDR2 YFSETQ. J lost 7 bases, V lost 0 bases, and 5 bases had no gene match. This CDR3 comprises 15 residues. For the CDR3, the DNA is TGCGCCAGCAGCTTGGCCGGGACAGGAGGTGAAAAACTGTTTTTT. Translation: CASSLAGTGGEKLFF.

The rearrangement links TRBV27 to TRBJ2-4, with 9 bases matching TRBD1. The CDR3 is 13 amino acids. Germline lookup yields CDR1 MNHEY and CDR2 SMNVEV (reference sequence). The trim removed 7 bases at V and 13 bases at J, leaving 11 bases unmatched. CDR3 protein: CASTGTGTGEQYF. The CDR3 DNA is TGTGCCAGCACCGGGACAGGGACTGGGGAGCAGTACTTC.

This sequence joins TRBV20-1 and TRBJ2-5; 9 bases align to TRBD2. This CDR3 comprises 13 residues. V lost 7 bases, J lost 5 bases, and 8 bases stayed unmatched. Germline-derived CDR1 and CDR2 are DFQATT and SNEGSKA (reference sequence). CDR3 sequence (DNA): TGCAGTGGCGGCGGGAGGGCCGGGGAGACCCAGTACTTC. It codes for CSGGGRAGETQYF.

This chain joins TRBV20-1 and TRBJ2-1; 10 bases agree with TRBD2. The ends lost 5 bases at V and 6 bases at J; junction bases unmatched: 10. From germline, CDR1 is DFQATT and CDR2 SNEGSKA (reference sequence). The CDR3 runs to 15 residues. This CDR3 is CSAGGLAEKCNEQFF. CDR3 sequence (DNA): TGCAGTGCTGGTGGACTAGCGGAGAAATGCAATGAGCAGTTCTTC.

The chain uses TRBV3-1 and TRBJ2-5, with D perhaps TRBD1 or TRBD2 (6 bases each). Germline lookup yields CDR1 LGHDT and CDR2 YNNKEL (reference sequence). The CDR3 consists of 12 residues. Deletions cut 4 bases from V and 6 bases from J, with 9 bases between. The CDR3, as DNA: TGTGCCAGCAGCCGGGGGGCAAAGACCCAGTACTTC. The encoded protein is CASSRGAKTQYF.

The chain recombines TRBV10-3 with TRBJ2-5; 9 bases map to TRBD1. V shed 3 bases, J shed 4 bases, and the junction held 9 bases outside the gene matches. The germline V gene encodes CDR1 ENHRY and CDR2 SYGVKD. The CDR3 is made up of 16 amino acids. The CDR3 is CAISDGTGRSGETQYF. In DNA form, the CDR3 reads TGTGCCATCAGTGATGGGACAGGGAGGTCTGGAGAGACCCAGTACTTC.